Reported below is one T cell receptor (beta chain). The entry originates in a study of control samples from healthy donors and cancer patients. Clones were sequenced by immunoSEQ multiplex PCR, and TCRdb holds only the in-frame ones, with some missing. Of 90,000 to 130,000 clones in the sample, 70% to 90% were seen once. CDR3 length: 14 residues. CDR1 is KGHSH, CDR2 LQKENI, per germline. Between the trimmed V and J ends, which lost 6 bases and 2 bases, there was a span of 13 bases. This TCR was recovered from a woman aged 60-75 years with lung cancer. The rearrangement links TRBV18 to TRBJ1-1; D gene ambiguous. The sequenced material came from PBMCs. The CDR3 sequence: CASSPPGKNTEAFF. The CDR3 DNA follows: TGTGCCAGCTCCCCCCCCGGCAAAAACACTGAAGCTTTCTTT.